The T cell receptor beta chain under discussion was sequenced for a study of blood T cell repertoires in COVID-19. Germline V CDR1 and CDR2: MNHEY, SVGAGI. V lost 2 bases, J lost 6 bases, and 6 bases stayed unmatched. The CDR3 consists of 14 residues. Authors' data handling: Estimated nucleated cell counts came from reference gene primer amplification. Libraries were prepared by immunoSEQ multiplex PCR; TCRdb keeps only in-frame clonotypes and omits some of them. That table is the source of V, J and clone size, and D and trimming were worked out from the DNA. Among approximately 200,000 clones listed, roughly nine tenths were seen once. The cohort comprised adults aged about 18 to 89 years residing in approximately 25 US areas.

V and J are TRBV6-5 and TRBJ1-1, with 7 bases that match TRBD1. The clonotype originates from a woman in her 40s with acute COVID-19. Sample: PBMCs or T cells enriched from blood (not recorded which). In nucleotides, the CDR3 is TGTGCCAGCAGTTACGACAGGGTCCGCGCTGAAGCTTTCTTT. Translation: CASSYDRVRAEAFF.